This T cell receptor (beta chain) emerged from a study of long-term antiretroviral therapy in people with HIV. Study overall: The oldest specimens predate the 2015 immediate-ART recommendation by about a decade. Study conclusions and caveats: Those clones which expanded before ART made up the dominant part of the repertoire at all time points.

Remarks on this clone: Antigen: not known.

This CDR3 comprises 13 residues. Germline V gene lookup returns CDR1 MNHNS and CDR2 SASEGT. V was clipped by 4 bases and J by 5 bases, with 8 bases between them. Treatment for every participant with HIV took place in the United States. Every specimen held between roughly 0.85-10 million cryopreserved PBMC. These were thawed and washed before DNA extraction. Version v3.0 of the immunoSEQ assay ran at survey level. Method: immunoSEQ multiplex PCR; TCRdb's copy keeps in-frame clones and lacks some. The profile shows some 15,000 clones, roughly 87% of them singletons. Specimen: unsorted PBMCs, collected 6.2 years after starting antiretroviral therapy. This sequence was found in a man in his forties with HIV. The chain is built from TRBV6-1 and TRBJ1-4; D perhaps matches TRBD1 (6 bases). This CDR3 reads CASSVQGNEKLFF. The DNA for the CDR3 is TGTGCCAGCAGTGTACAGGGAAATGAAAAACTGTTTTTT.